This T cell receptor beta chain was profiled in a study of monozygotic twins with inflammatory bowel disease (dated by TCRdb to 2018 to 2020). At the level of the whole study: In total, roughly 28 monozygotic twin pairs made up the full study: 19 Danish pairs, all IBD-discordant, plus nine German pairs, of which four were IBD-concordant and five were IBD-discordant. Each individual had, on average, about 151 000 unique TCRalpha sequences and 181 000 unique TCRbeta sequences available for analysis. Disease-associated traits were sought mainly through comparisons between IBD patients and their genetically identical healthy co-twins within discordant pairs. Results the study describes overall, beyond this receptor: Measured by the inverse Simpson index, TCRbeta repertoire diversity was lower in IBD patients than in their healthy co-twins. The results gave no support for a single strong signal or clonotype linked to IBD. Because patients received different immunosuppressive treatments, the repertoires may have picked up extra background noise and variability between individuals. Compared with healthy twins, IBD patients had fewer clonotypes in common with other individuals, a difference most pronounced in patients showing signs of disease activity. Different T cell subtypes could not be distinguished in the analysis. No difference in repertoire similarity was observed between concordant and discordant twins, possibly owing to limited statistical power.

From each donor, a 2.5 ml peripheral blood sample was collected into PAXgene tubes and kept at -80 degrees C. Without any T cell sorting, total RNA was extracted from whole blood using the PAXgene blood miRNA kit on an automated QIAcube. Peripheral blood from monozygotic twin pairs concordant or discordant for inflammatory bowel disease was subjected to deep TCRalpha and TCRbeta repertoire profiling with unique molecular barcoding. For every twin pair, smoking habits were documented, and each individual was categorised as a current, former or never smoker. Notes on this clonotype: No cognate antigen has been identified for it.

CDR3 length: 15 amino acids, cysteine to phenylalanine. DNA was not recorded. The library relied on 5' RACE. For each TCR library, around 3,800 ng of total RNA was used. For each sample, cDNA was synthesized in eight separate reactions using SMARTScribe reverse transcriptase. During cDNA synthesis, unique molecular identifiers containing a 6-nucleotide sample barcode were introduced by template switching. TCRalpha and TCRbeta cDNA was amplified by two nested PCRs of 16 and 9 cycles, with bead purification after each PCR. Before amplification, the cDNA was treated with uracil DNA-glycosylase and purified using the QIAquick PCR purification kit. In the second PCR, Illumina TruSeq-compatible adapters and sample-specific barcodes were added. TapeStation and Qubit were used to check library quality and concentration, and approximately 5 ng of each library went into the pool. Sequencing of pooled libraries was carried out on an Illumina HiSeq2500 single-index Rapid Run using 2 x 100 bp reads and custom sequencing primers. On the study's bioinformatics: UMI-based consensus assembly with MiGEC version 1.2.6 was used to correct PCR and sequencing errors. MiXCR version 2.1.1 was used to carry out V(D)J alignment, clonotype assembly and CDR3 extraction. To normalise gene usage, clonotype sharing and MAIT/NKT TCR abundance, the top 1000, 10 000 and 20 000 clonotypes in each sample were analysed. Diversity was computed as the inverse Simpson index with the vegan R package after downsampling to 27 000 UMIs. Paired Mann-Whitney U tests were applied to discordant twin pairs, with Benjamini-Hochberg correction for multiple testing. TCRdb reprocessed the reads; each CDR3 protein sequence makes one entry, and DNA is unavailable. The V and J calls follow TCRdb's processing rather than the paper's. The table for this sample records around 450,000 distinct CDR3 sequences. The leading ten clones occupy about 2.4% of the sample.

The clonotype comes from a human donor with ulcerative colitis or Crohn's disease, or a healthy co-twin of an affected twin (not recorded which). The rearrangement combines TRBV12-3 or TRBV12-4 with TRBJ2-5; TCRdb outputs TRBD1, but without DNA this stays unchecked. Material: blood. CDR3 loop: CASSSRGTGAGAQYF.